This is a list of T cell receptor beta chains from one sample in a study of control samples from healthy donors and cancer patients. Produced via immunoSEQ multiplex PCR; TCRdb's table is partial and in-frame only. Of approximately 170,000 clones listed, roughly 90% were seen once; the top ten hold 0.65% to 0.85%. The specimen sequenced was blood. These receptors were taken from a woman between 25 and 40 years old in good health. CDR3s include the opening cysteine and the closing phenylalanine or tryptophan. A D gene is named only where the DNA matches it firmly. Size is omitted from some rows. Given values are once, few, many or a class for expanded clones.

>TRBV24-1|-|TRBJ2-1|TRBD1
TGTGCCACCAGTGATTGGACAGGGGAAGAAAATGAGCAGTTCTTC
CATSDWTGEENEQFF
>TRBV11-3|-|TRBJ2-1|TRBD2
TGTGCCAGCAGCTTAATGGGGACTAGTAATGAGCAGTTCTTC
CASSLMGTSNEQFF
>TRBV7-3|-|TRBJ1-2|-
TGTGCCAGCAGCGATGACAATTTGGTTGGCTACACCTTC
CASSDDNLVGYTF
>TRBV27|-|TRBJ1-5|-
TGTGCCAGCAGCCCCCATTGGACAGATAATAGCAATCAGCCCCAGCATTTT
CASSPHWTDNSNQPQHF
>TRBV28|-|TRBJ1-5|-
TGTGCCAGCAGTTTTCAGGTTCTCAATCAGCCCCAGCATTTT
CASSFQVLNQPQHF
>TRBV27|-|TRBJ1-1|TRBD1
TGTGCCAGCAGTTTCTCCGGGACAGGGAGAACTGAAGCTTTCTTT
CASSFSGTGRTEAFF
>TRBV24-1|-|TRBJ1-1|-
TGTGCCACCAGTGATTTTTTCGGCACTGAAGCTTTCTTT
CATSDFFGTEAFF
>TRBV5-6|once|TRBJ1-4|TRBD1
TGTGCCAGCAGCTTCGGGACAGATAATGAAAAACTGTTTTTT
CASSFGTDNEKLFF
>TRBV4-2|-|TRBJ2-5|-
TGTGCCAGCAGCCAACTAGGGGAGGAGACCCAGTACTTC
CASSQLGEETQYF
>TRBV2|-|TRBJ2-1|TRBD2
TGTGCCAGCAATAATCTAGCGGCCTCCTACAATGAGCAGTTCTTC
CASNNLAASYNEQFF
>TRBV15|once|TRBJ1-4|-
TGTGCCACCAGCAGAGATATCGTGGGGGGGCGGTCGACTGAAAAACTGTTTTTT
CATSRDIVGGRSTEKLFF
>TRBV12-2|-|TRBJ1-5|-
TGTGCAAGACCCATAAGACAGGGTGATTCCAATCAGCCCCAGCATTTT
CARPIRQGDSNQPQHF
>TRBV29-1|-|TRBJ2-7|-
TGCAGCGTTGAGGGACCGAGCTACGAGCAGTACTTC
CSVEGPSYEQYF
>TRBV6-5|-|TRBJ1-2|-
TGTGCCAGCAGTTACCGGGGGCTCAGCTATGGCTACACCTTC
CASSYRGLSYGYTF
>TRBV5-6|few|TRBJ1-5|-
TGTGCCAGCAGCTTTGACCTTAATCAGCCCCAGCATTTT
CASSFDLNQPQHF
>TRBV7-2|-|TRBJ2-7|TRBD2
TGTGCCAGCAGCTTAGTGTTGTTGTCTAGCGGGGCCGCCTACGAGCAGTACTTC
CASSLVLLSSGAAYEQYF
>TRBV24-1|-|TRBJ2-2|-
TGTGCCACCAGTCCAACGAACACCGGGGAGCTGTTTTTT
CATSPTNTGELFF
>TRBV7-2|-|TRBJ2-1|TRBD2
TGTGCCAGCAGCTTACCCCCCAACGGCGGGAGGGCTTACAATGAGCAGTTCTTC
CASSLPPNGGRAYNEQFF
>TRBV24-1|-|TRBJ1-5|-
TGTGCCACCAGACAGCCTCTCTGGGCTCAGCCCCAGCATTTT
CATRQPLWAQPQHF
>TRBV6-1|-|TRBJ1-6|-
TGTGCCAGCAGTGAAGCTTTTCACAGGGTGGCTTCACCCCTCCACTTT
CASSEAFHRVASPLHF
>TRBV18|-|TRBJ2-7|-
TGTGCCAGCTCACCACCCACGGTAAGCGAGCAGTACTTC
CASSPPTVSEQYF
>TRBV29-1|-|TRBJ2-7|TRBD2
TGCAGCGTTGCGGGCGGGGGACCCTACGAGCAGTACTTC
CSVAGGGPYEQYF
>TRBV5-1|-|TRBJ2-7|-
TGCGCCAGCAGTGGGTCAACCCGGCGCGAGCAGTACTTC
CASSGSTRREQYF
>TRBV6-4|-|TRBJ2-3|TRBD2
TGTGCCAGCAGTGAACTAGCGGGTAGCACAGATACGCAGTATTTT
CASSELAGSTDTQYF
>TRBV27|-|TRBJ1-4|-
TGTGCCAGCAGGTCTTCTGGGAGGGGAGAAAAACTGTTTTTT
CASRSSGRGEKLFF
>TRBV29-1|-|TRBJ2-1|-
TGCAGCGTGCGTGGGGAGGAACCTTGGGATGAGCAGTTCTTC
CSVRGEEPWDEQFF
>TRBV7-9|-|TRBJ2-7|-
TGTGCCAGCAGCCATCAGGCGGAGCAGTACTTC
CASSHQAEQYF
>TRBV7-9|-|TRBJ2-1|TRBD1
TGTGCCAGCAGCTCCACCGGGACAGGGGGCAATGAGCAGTTCTTC
CASSSTGTGGNEQFF
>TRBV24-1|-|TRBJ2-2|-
TGTGCCACCAGACCTGGTACCGGGGAGCTGTTTTTT
CATRPGTGELFF
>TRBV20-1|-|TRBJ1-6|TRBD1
TGCAGTGCCAGTGAGGGCCAGGGGGCACGTTCACCCCTCCACTTT
CSASEGQGARSPLHF
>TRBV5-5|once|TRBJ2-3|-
TGTGCCAGCAGCTTTTCTGACCCCACAGATACGCAGTATTTT
CASSFSDPTDTQYF
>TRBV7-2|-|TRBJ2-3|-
TGTGCCAGCAGCTTAGGGACTCTTACAGATACGCAGTATTTT
CASSLGTLTDTQYF
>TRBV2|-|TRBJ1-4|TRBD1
TGTGCCAGCAGTGCCCCGGGACAGGGGCGCCTTAATGAAAAACTGTTTTTT
CASSAPGQGRLNEKLFF
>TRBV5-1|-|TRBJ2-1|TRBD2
TGCGCCAGCAGCTTAACTAGCGGGATTGATGAGCAGTTCTTC
CASSLTSGIDEQFF
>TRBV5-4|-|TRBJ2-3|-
TGTGCCAGCAGCCCGCCTACAGGAGATACGCAGTATTTT
CASSPPTGDTQYF
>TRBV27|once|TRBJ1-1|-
TGTGCCAGCACCATCGGGGTGGGGAACACTGAAGCTTTCTTT
CASTIGVGNTEAFF
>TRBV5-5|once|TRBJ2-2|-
TGTGCCAGCAGCTTTGGCGATAATCCGGGCACCGGGGAGCTGTTTTTT
CASSFGDNPGTGELFF
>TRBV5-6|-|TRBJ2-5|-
TGTGCCAGCAGCTCAGTGGGGACAAGGGGACAAGAGACCCAGTACTTC
CASSSVGTRGQETQYF
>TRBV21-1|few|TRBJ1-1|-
TGTGCCAGCTATTCCCATAGGAACACTGAAGCTTTCTTT
CASYSHRNTEAFF
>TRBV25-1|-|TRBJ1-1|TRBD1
TGTGCCAGCAGTGCGGGGACAGGGGTTAACACTGAAGCTTTCTTT
CASSAGTGVNTEAFF
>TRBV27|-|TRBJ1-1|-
TGTGCCAGCAGTTTTGAAGGGTCTGGTGGGGCTTTCTTT
CASSFEGSGGAFF
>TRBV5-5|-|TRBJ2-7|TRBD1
TGTGCCAGCAGCTTGTGGGACAGCTCGTACGAGCAGTACTTC
CASSLWDSSYEQYF
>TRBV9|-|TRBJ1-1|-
TGTGCCAGCAGCCCTTGGACAGCGAACACTGAAGCTTTCTTT
CASSPWTANTEAFF
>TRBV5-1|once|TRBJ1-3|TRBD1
TGCGCCAGCAGCTTGGGACAGGGGGCTGTTGGAAACACCATATATTTT
CASSLGQGAVGNTIYF
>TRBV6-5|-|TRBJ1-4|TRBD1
TGTGCCAGCAGATTGACAGGGGCTAATGAAAAACTGTTTTTT
CASRLTGANEKLFF
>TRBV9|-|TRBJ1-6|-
TGTGCCAGCAGCGGGGGATCGGCTTCACCCCTCCACTTT
CASSGGSASPLHF
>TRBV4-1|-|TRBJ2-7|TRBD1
TGCGCCAGCAGCCAACAGGGACAGGGGAACTCCTACGAGCAGTACTTC
CASSQQGQGNSYEQYF
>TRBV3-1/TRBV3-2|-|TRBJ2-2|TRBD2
TGTGCCAGCAGCCTAACGGGAGGGAACACCGGGGAGCTGTTTTTT
CASSLTGGNTGELFF
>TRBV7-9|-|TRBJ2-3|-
TGTGCCAGCAGCTTAGTAGATGGCGCAGATACGCAGTATTTT
CASSLVDGADTQYF
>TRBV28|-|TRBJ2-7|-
TGTGCCAGCAGTTTGGGTCAAAACGCAGGGGAGGAGCAGTACTTC
CASSLGQNAGEEQYF
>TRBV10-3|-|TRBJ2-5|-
TGTGCCATCAGTGAGGGGGCCCCGGGGCTGGGAGAGACCCAGTACTTC
CAISEGAPGLGETQYF
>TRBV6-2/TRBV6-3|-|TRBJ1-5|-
TGTGCCAGCAGTTGGGGATTGGGCAATCAGCCCCAGCATTTT
CASSWGLGNQPQHF
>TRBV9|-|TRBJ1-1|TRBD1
TGTGCCAGCAGCGTAGTGTCGGGGGAGTTGGGACAGGGAAGAACTGAAGCTTTCTTT
CASSVVSGELGQGRTEAFF
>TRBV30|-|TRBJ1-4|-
TGTACCTGGAGTCCTTTTCAGTCAGAAAAACTGTTTTTT
CTWSPFQSEKLFF
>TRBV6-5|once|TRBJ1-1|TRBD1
TGTGCCAGCAGCAGACAGGGCCCTGAAGCTTTCTTT
CASSRQGPEAFF
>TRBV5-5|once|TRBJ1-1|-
TGTGCCAGCAGCTCCGCTGTGAACACTGAAGCTTTCTTT
CASSSAVNTEAFF
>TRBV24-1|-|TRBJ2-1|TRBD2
TGTGCCACCAGTGGAGGACTAGCGGGGTACAATGAGCAGTTCTTC
CATSGGLAGYNEQFF
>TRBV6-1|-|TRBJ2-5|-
TGTGCCAGCAGTGAACCAGGTTCCCAAGAGACCCAGTACTTC
CASSEPGSQETQYF